The clone carrying this T cell receptor (beta chain) was counted at least ten times. Its antigen is not known. The CDR3 regions of TCR beta were amplified from RNA transcripts. A first-round RT-PCR of the TCR CDR3 used the HTBI primer set. Via MiXCR, TCRdb re-called the multiplex PCR reads, giving one row per CDR3 protein. In the table there are some 490,000 distinct CDR3 sequences, roughly 16% of which are singletons. These data belong to a study of T cells in Graves' hyperthyroidism and ophthalmopathy. General observations from the study: Ophthalmopathy and stable hyperthyroidism were separated by a 13 V-J model. Blood shared most expanded thyroid clonotypes above 0.001.

Duration under 3 months, a NOSPECS grade of at least 4, and a Clinical Activity Score of at least 3 characterized the ophthalmopathy patients. Clinical symptoms, serum thyroxine, TRAb, thyroid ultrasound and orbital computed tomography established diagnosis. Germline lookup yields CDR1 DFQATT and CDR2 SNEGSKA (reference sequence). The CDR3 runs to 19 residues. The trim removed 3 bases at V and 4 bases at J, leaving 18 bases unmatched. Sequencing was carried out using blood. V and J are TRBV20-1 and TRBJ2-3; TRBD2 aligns across 11 bases. This TCR was recovered from a woman in her thirties with Graves' ophthalmopathy. CDR3 sequence (DNA): TGCAGTGCTAGGGATAAAACTAGCGGGAGATTTGATTTGGCAGATACGCAGTATTTT. This gives the protein CSARDKTSGRFDLADTQYF.